The next 17 T cell receptor beta chains were all read from a single sample in a study of cytomegalovirus exposure and HLA in healthy donors. A multiplex PCR was run with 60 Vbeta primers and 13 Jbeta primers. Data came from immunoSEQ multiplex PCR; TCRdb stores just in-frame clones and leaves some out. The sample has 100,000 to 150,000 clones, less than 85% seen once. The sequenced sample consisted of PBMCs. Every receptor here comes from a female donor in good health and CMV-seronegative.

The genes are TRBV7-3 and TRBJ1-2; TRBD1 matches at 7 bases. This CDR3 spans 13 amino acids. V lost 5 bases and J lost 7; bases outside the gene matches: 7. Germline-derived CDR1 and CDR2 are SGHTA and FQGTGA. DNA for the CDR3: TGTGCCAGCAGCGAATACAGGGGCAGTGGCTACACCTTC. The encoded protein is CASSEYRGSGYTF.

The rearrangement joins TRBV27 to TRBJ2-1, with 8 bases identical to TRBD2. CDR3 length: 15 amino acids. Unmatched junction bases numbered 3, after V lost 1 base and J lost 4 bases. Germline V CDR1 and CDR2: MNHEY, SMNVEV (reference sequence). The CDR3 sequence: CASSLWGTSYNEQFF. The DNA of the CDR3 is TGTGCCAGCAGTTTATGGGGGACTAGTTACAATGAGCAGTTCTTC.

The V and J genes are TRBV5-8 and TRBJ2-7, with 11 bases lining up with TRBD2. The junction had 13 bases not matched to a gene; V was cut back by 4 bases and J by 7 bases. This CDR3 has 16 residues. Germline-derived CDR1 and CDR2 are SGHTS and YDEGEE. The CDR3 sequence is CASSGGLAVKGREQYF. DNA of the CDR3: TGTGCCAGCAGCGGGGGACTAGCGGTTAAGGGTAGGGAGCAGTACTTC.

This clone was counted only a few times. The V gene is TRBV25-1, the J gene TRBJ2-4; weak D call: TRBD1 (6 bases). The V gene's germline CDR1 is MGHDK and CDR2 SYGVNS. Trimming took off 3 bases at V and 7 bases at J, with 13 bases between the two ends. The CDR3 loop spans 14 amino acids. The CDR3 spells CASSDPGQGNIQYF. In nucleotides, the CDR3 is TGTGCCAGCAGTGACCCGGGACAAGGTAACATTCAGTACTTC.

The CDR3 reads CASSGYWTGMTSGNIQYF. CDR3 sequence (DNA): TGTGCCAGCAGTGGGTACTGGACAGGAATGACTAGCGGAAACATTCAGTACTTC. This chain uses TRBV25-1 with TRBJ2-4; 9 bases are a match to TRBD2. J was trimmed by 6 bases and V by 4 bases; bases with no gene match: 16. This CDR3 region has 18 residues. Germline V gene data show CDR1 as MGHDK and CDR2 as SYGVNS.

V gene TRBV7-2 combines with J gene TRBJ1-2, with D possibly TRBD1 on 5 matching bases. Trimming took 3 bases from V and 5 from J, leaving 10 bases between them. Germline CDR1 is SGHTA and CDR2 is FQGNSA. There are 13 residues in the CDR3. The CDR3 nucleotides read TGTGCCAGCAGCTTGAGACAGTCTTATGGCTACACCTTC. It is translated as CASSLRQSYGYTF.

This chain uses TRBV9 with TRBJ2-3; 9 nucleotides match TRBD2. The CDR3 consists of 18 residues. The junction had 18 bases not matched to a gene; V was cut back by 4 bases and J by 6 bases. In germline, CDR1 is SGDLS, CDR2 YYNGEE. CDR3 sequence reads: CASSPFQGRGGYRDTQYF. CDR3 in DNA: TGTGCCAGCAGCCCATTCCAGGGGCGGGGGGGCTATAGGGATACGCAGTATTTT.

V gene TRBV7-9 combines with J gene TRBJ1-6; D uncertain. The V gene lost 2 bases and the J gene lost 9 bases, with 11 bases spanning the gap. This CDR3 has 14 residues. The V gene's germline CDR1 is SEHNR and CDR2 FQNEAQ (reference sequence). CDR3 nucleotides: TGTGCCAGCAGCTTACTGGCGGTCGGTTCACCCCTCCACTTT. This encodes CASSLLAVGSPLHF.

The chain joins TRBV9 to TRBJ2-7, with TRBD1 matching 9 bases. CDR3 size: 16 residues. Trimming at V came to 4 bases and at J to 6 bases, leaving 14 bases not matched to a gene. Germline V gene sequence: CDR1 SGDLS, CDR2 YYNGEE. The CDR3 DNA follows: TGTGCCAGCAGCCAAGGCGTCGGGACAGGGATGGGCGAGCAGTACTTC. Encoded protein: CASSQGVGTGMGEQYF.

This clone came up once. The chain uses TRBV7-9 and TRBJ2-2; possibly TRBD1 for D (5 bases). The CDR3 length is 15 residues. Germline-derived CDR1 and CDR2 are SEHNR and FQNEAQ (reference sequence). V gave up 1 base and J gave up 0 bases, with 6 bases separating them. The DNA of the CDR3 is TGTGCCAGCAGCTTAGGGACAACGAACACCGGGGAGCTGTTTTTT. Translation gives CASSLGTTNTGELFF.

The rearrangement uses TRBV7-7 and TRBJ2-5, with 12 bases identical to TRBD1. V shed 1 base, J shed 4 bases, and the junction held 4 bases outside the gene matches. CDR1 and CDR2 from the germline V gene are SSHAT and FNYEAQ (reference sequence). The CDR3 spans 16 residues. In DNA form, the CDR3 reads TGTGCCAGCAGCTTAGGGGACAGGGGGCGCACAGAGACCCAGTACTTC. This encodes CASSLGDRGRTETQYF.

V is TRBV5-1 and J is TRBJ1-3; D gene uncertain. The CDR3 totals 15 residues. V was pared by 4 bases and J by 4 bases, with 15 bases between. CDR1 and CDR2 (germline): SGHRS, YFSETQ. The CDR3 DNA reads as TGCGCCAGCAGCCCTAGCGGGATAAGCGGAAACACCATATATTTT. Translated: CASSPSGISGNTIYF.

This clone was seen a handful of times. The rearrangement links TRBV19 to TRBJ2-7; 8 positions match TRBD1. The V gene's germline CDR1 is LNHDA and CDR2 SQIVND (reference sequence). V shed 6 bases, J shed 2 bases, and the junction held 9 bases outside the gene matches. The CDR3 has 15 residues. The CDR3, as DNA: TGTGCCAGTAGGCGACGGGACAGGCGGACCTACGAGCAGTACTTC. It codes for CASRRRDRRTYEQYF.

This clone was found once. V is TRBV7-8 and J is TRBJ1-4; D not certain. CDR1 is SGHVS and CDR2 is FQNEAQ in the germline V gene. CDR3 length equals 14 residues. The V and J ends lost 3 bases and 5 bases respectively, with 10 bases between them. The CDR3 DNA sequence: TGTGCCAGCAGCTTGACTCTAACGAATGAAAAACTGTTTTTT. Translating gives CASSLTLTNEKLFF.

Notes on this clone: One junction end disagrees with the germline gene, perhaps due to a read error. This chain connects TRBV5-6 to TRBJ2-7; no clear D. Germline V gives CDR1 SGHDT, CDR2 YYEEEE. The CDR3 has 12 residues. The CDR3 nucleotides read TGTGCCAGCAGCTTTGGGCCCTACGGGCAGTACTTC. It is translated as CASSFGPYGQYF.

In its sample, this clone was seen a few times. The V gene is TRBV5-1, the J gene TRBJ1-2; 7 nucleotides line up with TRBD1. V lost 4 bases to trimming and J lost 4 bases; unmatched junction nucleotides: 13. CDR1 is SGHRS, CDR2 YFSETQ, per germline. This CDR3 has 16 amino acids. CDR3 DNA sequence: TGCGCCAGCAGCCCAAACCTTGGACAGGACAGCTATGGCTACACCTTC. It encodes CASSPNLGQDSYGYTF.

V usage is TRBV11-2 and J usage is TRBJ2-1; 13 nucleotides match TRBD2. Germline V CDR1 and CDR2: SGHAT, FQNNGV. CDR3 length equals 17 residues. V gave up 6 bases and J gave up 7 bases; unmatched junction bases: 12. The CDR3 nucleotides read TGTGCCAGCAGTAGGGGCCGCGGGACTAGCGGGAAGAATGAGCAGTTCTTC. As protein: CASSRGRGTSGKNEQFF.